Below are 2 T cell receptor beta chains sequenced from a single sample in a study of tissue T cells after allogeneic stem cell transplantation. Time point noted: mouse harvest day 7 after allogeneic transplant. The graft held 10^6 splenic CD5+ T cells and 10^7 T-cell-depleted bone marrow cells. TCRdb's table, derived via immunoSEQ multiplex PCR, lists solely in-frame clones and lacks some. The table includes over 8,500 clones, 35% to 50% detected once. Sample: skin. The receptor source for this set is a female BALB/c mouse given C57BL/6 T cells with graft-versus-host disease after an allogeneic hematopoietic cell transplant.

A remark on this clone: The genes are named according to mouse. The read terminates 1 residue ahead of where the CDR3 ends, so the germline J gene completes it. V gene TRBV3 combines with J gene TRBJ2-4; no clear D gene. Germline assignment: CDR1 SNHLY and CDR2 FYNGKV (reference sequence). V lost 5 bases and J lost 3, with 3 bases in between. There are 11 residues in the CDR3. The CDR3 is CASSTQNTLYF. CDR3 DNA, as far as it was read: TGTGCCAGCAGCACACAAAACACCTTGTAC.

Note on this clone: Mouse germline and gene names are used. The read terminates 1 residue before the CDR3 end, so the remaining end is supplied by the germline J gene. V gene TRBV19 combines with J gene TRBJ1-1; the D gene is possibly TRBD1 (6 bases). Germline lookup yields CDR1 FNHDT and CDR2 SITEND (reference sequence). CDR3 size: 13 residues. The germline V and J ends were trimmed by 5 bases and 3 bases, with 11 bases remaining between them. The CDR3 spells CASSLRGHTEVFF. The DNA read from the CDR3 is TGTGCCAGCAGCCTCAGGGGACACACAGAAGTCTTC.